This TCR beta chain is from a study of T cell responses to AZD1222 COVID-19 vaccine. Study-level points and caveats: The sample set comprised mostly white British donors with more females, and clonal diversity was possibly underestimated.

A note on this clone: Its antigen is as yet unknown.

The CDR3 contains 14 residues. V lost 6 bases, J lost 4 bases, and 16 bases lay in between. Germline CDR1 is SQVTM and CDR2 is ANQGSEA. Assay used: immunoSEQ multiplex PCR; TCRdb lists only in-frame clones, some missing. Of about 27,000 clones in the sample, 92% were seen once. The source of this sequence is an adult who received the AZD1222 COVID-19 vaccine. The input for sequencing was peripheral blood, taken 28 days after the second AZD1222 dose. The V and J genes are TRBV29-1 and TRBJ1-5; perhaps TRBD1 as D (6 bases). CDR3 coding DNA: TGCAGCGTAGCACCGACAGGCAAAAATCAGCCCCAGCATTTT. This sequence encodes CSVAPTGKNQPQHF.